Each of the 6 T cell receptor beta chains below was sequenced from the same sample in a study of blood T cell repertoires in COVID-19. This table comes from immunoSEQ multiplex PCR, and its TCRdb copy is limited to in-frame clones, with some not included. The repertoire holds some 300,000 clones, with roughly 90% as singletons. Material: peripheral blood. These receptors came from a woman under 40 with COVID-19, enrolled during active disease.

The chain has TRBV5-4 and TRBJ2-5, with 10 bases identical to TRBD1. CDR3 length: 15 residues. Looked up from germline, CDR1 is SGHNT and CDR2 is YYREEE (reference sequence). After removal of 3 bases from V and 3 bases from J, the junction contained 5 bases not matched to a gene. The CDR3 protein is CASSSKGTGEETQYF. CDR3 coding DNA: TGTGCCAGCAGCTCGAAGGGGACAGGGGAAGAGACCCAGTACTTC. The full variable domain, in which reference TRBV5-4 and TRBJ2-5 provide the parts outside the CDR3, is ETGVTQSPTHLIKTRGQQVTLRCSSQSGHNTVSWYQQALGQGPQFIFQYYREEENGRGNFPPRFSGLQFPNYSSELNVNALELDDSALYLCASSSKGTGEETQYFGPGTRLLVL.

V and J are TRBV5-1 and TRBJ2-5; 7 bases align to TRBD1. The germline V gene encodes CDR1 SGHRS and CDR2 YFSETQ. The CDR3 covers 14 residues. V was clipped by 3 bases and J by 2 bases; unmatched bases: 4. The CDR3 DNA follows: TGCGCCAGCAGCTGGACAGGTCATCAAGAGACCCAGTACTTC. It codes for CASSWTGHQETQYF.

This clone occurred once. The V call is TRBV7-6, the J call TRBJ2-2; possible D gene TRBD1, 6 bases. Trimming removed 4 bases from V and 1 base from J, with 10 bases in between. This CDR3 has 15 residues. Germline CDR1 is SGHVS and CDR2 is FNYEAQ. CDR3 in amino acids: CASSSRTENTGELFF. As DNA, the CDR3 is TGTGCCAGCAGCTCCCGGACAGAGAACACCGGGGAGCTGTTTTTT.

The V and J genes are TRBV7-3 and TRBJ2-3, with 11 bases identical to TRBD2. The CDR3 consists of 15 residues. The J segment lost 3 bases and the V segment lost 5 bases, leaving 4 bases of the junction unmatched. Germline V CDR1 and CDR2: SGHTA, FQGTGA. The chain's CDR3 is CASSPTSGGTDTQYF. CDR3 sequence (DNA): TGTGCCAGCAGCCCCACTAGCGGGGGAACAGATACGCAGTATTTT.

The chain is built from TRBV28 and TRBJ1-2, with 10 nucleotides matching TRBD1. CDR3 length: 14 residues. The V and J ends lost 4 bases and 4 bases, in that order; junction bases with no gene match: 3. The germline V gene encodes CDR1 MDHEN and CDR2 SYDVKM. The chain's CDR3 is CASSYRDRGYGYTF. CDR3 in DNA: TGTGCCAGCAGTTACCGGGACAGGGGCTATGGCTACACCTTC.

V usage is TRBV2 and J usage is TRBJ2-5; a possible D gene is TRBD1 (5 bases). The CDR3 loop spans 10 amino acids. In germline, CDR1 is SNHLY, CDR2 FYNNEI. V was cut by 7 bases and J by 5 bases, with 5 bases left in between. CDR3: CASKGETQYF. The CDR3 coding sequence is TGTGCCAGCAAGGGGGAGACCCAGTACTTC.